The 12 T cell receptor beta chains below all came from one sample that was sequenced in a study of monozygotic twins with inflammatory bowel disease. TCRdb reprocessed the 5' RACE reads, keeping one entry per CDR3 protein, no DNA. Listed are over 110,000 distinct CDR3 sequences; 2% to 3% falls within the top ten. The sequenced sample consisted of blood. These receptors came from a human donor with ulcerative colitis or Crohn's disease, or a healthy co-twin of an affected twin (not recorded which).

The genes are TRBV29-1 and TRBJ2-2; TCRdb gives TRBD2 as the D gene, but with no DNA this cannot be confirmed. The CDR3 is made up of 16 amino acids. The V gene's germline CDR1 is SQVTM and CDR2 ANQGSEA. The CDR3 loop is CSVDETGLAGTGELFF.

The chain employs TRBV5-1 and TRBJ2-3. Germline V gives CDR1 SGHRS, CDR2 YFSETQ. The CDR3 length is 14 residues. The chain's CDR3 is CASRARLDSDTQYF.

This chain links TRBV10-3 with TRBJ2-7. Per the germline V gene, CDR1 is ENHRY and CDR2 is SYGVKD. CDR3 length equals 12 residues. CDR3 region: CAISVGQFEQYF.

The chain recombines TRBV6-1 with TRBJ2-5; without DNA, the TCRdb call of TRBD1 cannot be checked. This CDR3 comprises 14 residues. Germline V CDR1 and CDR2: MNHNS, SASEGT. The CDR3 reads CVSSGGGAGETQYF.

The chain employs TRBV7-2 and TRBJ2-3; no DNA is available, so the TRBD1 call from TCRdb remains unchecked. Germline V lookup: CDR1 SGHTA, CDR2 FQGNSA. The CDR3 runs to 13 residues. CDR3 region: CASSLRGGDTQYF. Full variable domain (rest looked up from reference TRBV7-2 and TRBJ2-3): GAGVSQSPSNKVTEKGKDVELRCDPISGHTALYWYRQSLGQGLEFLIYFQGNSAPDKSGLPSDRFSAERTGGSVSTLTIQRTQQEDSAVYLCASSLRGGDTQYFGPGTRLTVL.

The chain employs TRBV7-2 and TRBJ2-7; absent DNA, TCRdb's TRBD1 call cannot be checked. This CDR3 has 15 amino acids. Germline assignment: CDR1 SGHTA and CDR2 FQGNSA. Here the CDR3 reads CASSFSDRPRNEQYF.

CDR3 loop: CASSADSTGGNSPLHF. The chain is built from TRBV7-3 and TRBJ1-6; TCRdb's D gene call, TRBD1, goes unchecked for lack of DNA. Per the germline V gene, CDR1 is SGHTA and CDR2 is FQGTGA. The CDR3 is 16 amino acids. The whole variable domain, filled in from reference TRBV7-3 and TRBJ1-6, reads GAGVSQTPSNKVTEKGKYVELRCDPISGHTALYWYRQSLGQGPEFLIYFQGTGAADDSGLPNDRFFAVRPEGSVSTLKIQRTERGDSAVYLCASSADSTGGNSPLHFGNGTRLTVT.

The J gene is TRBJ2-3, the V gene TRBV19; without DNA, the TCRdb call of TRBD1 cannot be checked. This CDR3 comprises 14 residues. CDR1 is LNHDA and CDR2 is SQIVND in the germline V gene (reference sequence). This CDR3 reads CASSIGQRTDTQYF.

V and J are TRBV24-1 and TRBJ2-3. Germline CDR1 and CDR2: KGHDR and SFDVKD. This CDR3 is built from 14 residues. CDR3 region: CATSGGYSTDTQYF.

The chain combines TRBV2 with TRBJ2-1; the D call from TCRdb, TRBD2, cannot be confirmed without DNA. The germline CDR1 and CDR2 sequences are SNHLY and FYNNEI. CDR3 length: 14 residues. The CDR3 here is CASRTSGGYNEQFF. Full variable domain (missing parts from reference TRBV2 and TRBJ2-1): EPEVTQTPSHQVTQMGQEVILRCVPISNHLYFYWYRQILGQKVEFLVSFYNNEISEKSEIFDDQFSVERPDGSNFTLKIRSTKLEDSAMYFCASRTSGGYNEQFFGPGTRLTVL.

This rearrangement joins TRBV20-1 to TRBJ2-3; no DNA is available, so the TRBD1 call from TCRdb remains unchecked. Germline CDR1 DFQATT, CDR2 SNEGSKA (reference sequence). CDR3 size: 15 residues. The CDR3 sequence is CSADRGQGARDTQYF.

The V and J genes are TRBV6-2 or TRBV6-3 and TRBJ1-1. Per germline, CDR1 MNHEY and CDR2 SVGEGT. This CDR3 has 14 residues. The CDR3 reads CASSYYRRNTEAFF.